This TCR beta chain was profiled in a study of T-cell reconstitution after alpha-beta-depleted transplantation in children. Unique molecular identifiers were incorporated during preparation of the TCRbeta library. One entry per CDR3 protein results from TCRdb running MiXCR on the PCR reads. The table records approximately 400,000 distinct CDR3 sequences, about a tenth of them present only once. CDR3 length: 15 amino acids. Germline lookup yields CDR1 DFQATT and CDR2 SNEGSKA (reference sequence). V was cut by 6 bases and J by 9 bases, with 26 bases left in between. This rearrangement joins TRBV20-1 to TRBJ1-1, with a possible D match to TRBD1 (5 bases). The receptor comes from a human donor who donated a stem cell graft to a child with acute myeloid leukemia. Source: PBMCs from the stem cell graft donor, taken from the stem cell graft. The CDR3 nucleotides are TGCAGTGCCATCAGCGTTTCCGGCTATGGGGGTAAAGCTTTCTTT. This gives the protein CSAISVSGYGGKAFF.